This TCR beta chain was sequenced in a study of tumor-infiltrating lymphocytes in primary liver carcinoma. Study-wide background: Stage T1-T3 N0M0 tumors spanned about 4.2 to 11 cm. Study-level results: The difference in top-250-clone fraction between tumors and blood was significant, favoring tumors (p = 0.039).

This clonotype occurred many times. The antigen remains unidentified. In germline, CDR1 is SGHAT, CDR2 FQDESV (reference sequence). The CDR3 loop spans 17 amino acids. V gave up 1 base and J gave up 0 bases; unmatched junction bases: 3. Using a constant-region primer together with ProtoScript II reverse transcriptase, TCR beta cDNA was made from 500 ng of total RNA. Construction of TCR beta libraries relied on three successive nested multiplex PCR rounds employing slightly modified ARM-PCR. It was with TRBV1-TRBV30 forward primers and a C-beta reverse primer that the first two PCR rounds were run, at about 9 cycles each. Each CDR3 protein gets one entry after TCRdb re-called the multiplex PCR reads with MiXCR. This sample carries 330,000 or so distinct CDR3 sequences, approximately 64% of them seen once, and the ten largest clones take about 6.1%. Unsorted whole blood yielded the blood RNA, and germline DNA was also extracted. The researchers drew roughly 3.9 milliliters of peripheral blood before surgery.

Sequenced: peripheral blood. V gene TRBV11-1 combines with J gene TRBJ2-7; TRBD2 matches at 13 bases. The sequence was obtained from a man aged 35-49 years with primary liver carcinoma and hepatitis B virus infection. The CDR3 bases are TGTGCCAGCAGCTTAGAGGGACTAGCGGGGAGCTCCTACGAGCAGTACTTC. Protein product: CASSLEGLAGSSYEQYF.